This T cell receptor (beta chain) originates from a study of T cell changes during pregnancy in multiple sclerosis (dated by TCRdb to about 2019). In the study overall: In women with multiple sclerosis, the researchers looked at how the T cell repertoire shifted as pregnancy progressed.

Reading from cysteine to phenylalanine, the CDR3 counts 15 amino acids. Only the CDR3 region is kept as DNA, spanning 45 bases read in frame from base 1. The V and J ends are trimmed by 0 bases and 0 bases, leaving 7 bases between them. CDR1 and CDR2 were assigned from the germline V gene as MGHRA and YSYEKL. Library method: the immunoSEQ multiplex PCR assay. Imported from immuneACCESS, the table was reduced by TCRdb to in-frame sequences with V and J called. These copies leave out some clones; in studies compared against another copy, an unresolved V gene accounts for under half, and the cause of the remainder is not known. For this sample there are 58,000 or so clones; about 90% appear just once. The top ten clones comprise around 2.3% of the sample. As for this clone: The clone's antigen remains unknown. Qualities for individual bases were not recorded, and no much larger clone is one base off.

This specimen consisted of peripheral blood, obtained in the first trimester of pregnancy. The sequence derives from a female donor with multiple sclerosis, enrolled in a pregnancy study. This chain joins TRBV4-1 to TRBJ2-3, with no confident D gene call. The nucleotides are TGCGCCAGCAGCCAAGAACGCGCCAGCACAGATACGCAGTATTTT. It is translated as CASSQERASTDTQYF.